Given below is one T cell receptor beta chain in context. Its antigen is unidentified. These gene names are mouse names. Sequencing ends 1 residue short of the CDR3 end; the germline J gene provides the rest. The sample belongs to a study of tissue T cells after allogeneic stem cell transplantation. Looked up from germline, CDR1 is GKSSPN and CDR2 is SITVG. J gave up 3 bases and V 1 base, and 5 bases lay outside the gene matches. The CDR3 contains 15 residues. Sequencing of TCRbeta CDR3 at survey depth gave sequences and template counts. This table comes from immunoSEQ multiplex PCR, and its TCRdb copy is limited to in-frame clones, with some not included. Seen here are roughly 45,000 clones, around 67% observed once, and the top ten hold about 0.7%. Study-level points and caveats: Tissue-detected TCR repertoire was only partly captured by blood and spleen T cells. Anatomically similar tissues had similar TCR repertoires within each patient.

This receptor was identified in a pool of C57BL/6 mice in good health. The J gene is TRBJ1-4, the V gene TRBV31; 7 bases are shared with TRBD1. Source material: sorted cells pooled from one or two spleens. Incomplete CDR3 DNA: TGTGCCTGGAGTCAGTCCAGGGGGACCAACGAAAGATTATTT. Translated: CAWSQSRGTNERLF. In full, the CDR3 reads CAWSQSRGTNERLFF.